This T cell receptor (beta chain) originates from a study of blood T cell repertoires in COVID-19. Study context: The analysed material was cDNA or gDNA that came from T cells, B-cell-depleted T cells, or PBMCs.

This CDR3 has 15 residues. Trimming pared 3 bases from V and 1 base from J, leaving 12 bases between. Germline V gene data show CDR1 as LNHDA and CDR2 as SQIVND (reference sequence). Sequenced by immunoSEQ multiplex PCR; TCRdb stores in-frame clones only, minus some. The data hold about 170,000 clones, with 88% observed a single time. The sequencing sample was made of peripheral blood. This TCR was sampled from a man aged 55 to 70 with acute or convalescent COVID-19. The V and J genes are TRBV19 and TRBJ1-2; no clear D. CDR3 region: CASSMRGNYNYGYTF. The CDR3 DNA is TGTGCCAGTAGTATGAGAGGGAATTATAACTATGGCTACACCTTC.